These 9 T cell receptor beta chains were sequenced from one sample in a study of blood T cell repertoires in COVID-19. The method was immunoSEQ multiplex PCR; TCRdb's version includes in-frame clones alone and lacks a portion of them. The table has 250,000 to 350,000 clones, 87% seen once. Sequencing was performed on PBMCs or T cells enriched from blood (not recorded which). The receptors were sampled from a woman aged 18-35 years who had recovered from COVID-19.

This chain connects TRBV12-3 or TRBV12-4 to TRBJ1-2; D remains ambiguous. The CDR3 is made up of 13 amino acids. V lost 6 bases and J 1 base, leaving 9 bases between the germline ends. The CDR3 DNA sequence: TGTGCCAGCAGCGACTTCTTTAACTATGGCTACACCTTC. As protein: CASSDFFNYGYTF.

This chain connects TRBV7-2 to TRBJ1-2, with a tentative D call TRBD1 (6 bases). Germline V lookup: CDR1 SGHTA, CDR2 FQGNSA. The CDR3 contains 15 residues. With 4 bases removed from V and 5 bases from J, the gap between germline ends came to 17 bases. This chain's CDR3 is CASSSLQGLGYGYTF. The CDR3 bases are TGTGCCAGCAGCTCTCTACAGGGACTAGGGTATGGCTACACCTTC.

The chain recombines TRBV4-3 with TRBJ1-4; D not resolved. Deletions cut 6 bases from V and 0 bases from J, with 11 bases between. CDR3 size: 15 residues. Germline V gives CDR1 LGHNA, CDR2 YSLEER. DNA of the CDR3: TGCGCCAGCAGTCAAATGCGTTCAACTAATGAAAAACTGTTTTTT. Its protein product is CASSQMRSTNEKLFF.

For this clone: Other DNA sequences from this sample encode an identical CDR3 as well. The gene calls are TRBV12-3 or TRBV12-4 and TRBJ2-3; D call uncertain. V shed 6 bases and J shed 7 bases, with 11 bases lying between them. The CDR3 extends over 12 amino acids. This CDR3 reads CASSPRLHTQYF. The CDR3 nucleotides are TGTGCCAGCAGCCCGCGGTTACATACGCAGTATTTT.

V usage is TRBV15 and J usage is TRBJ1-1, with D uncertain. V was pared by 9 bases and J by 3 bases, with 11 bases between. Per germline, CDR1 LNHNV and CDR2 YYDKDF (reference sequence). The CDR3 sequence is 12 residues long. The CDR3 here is CATGRAYTEAFF. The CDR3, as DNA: TGTGCCACAGGGCGGGCCTACACTGAAGCTTTCTTT.

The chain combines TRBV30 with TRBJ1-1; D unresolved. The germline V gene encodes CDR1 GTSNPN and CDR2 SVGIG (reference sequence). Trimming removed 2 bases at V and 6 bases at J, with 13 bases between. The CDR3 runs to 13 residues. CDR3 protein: CAWSKNSGAEAFF. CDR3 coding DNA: TGTGCCTGGAGTAAAAACTCCGGGGCTGAAGCTTTCTTT.

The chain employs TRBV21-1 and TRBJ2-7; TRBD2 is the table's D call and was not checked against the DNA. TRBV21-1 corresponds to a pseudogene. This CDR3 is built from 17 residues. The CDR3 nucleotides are TGTGCCAGCAGCAAAGACCTTTTAGGCGGGAATACCTACGAGCAGTACTTC. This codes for CASSKDLLGGNTYEQYF.

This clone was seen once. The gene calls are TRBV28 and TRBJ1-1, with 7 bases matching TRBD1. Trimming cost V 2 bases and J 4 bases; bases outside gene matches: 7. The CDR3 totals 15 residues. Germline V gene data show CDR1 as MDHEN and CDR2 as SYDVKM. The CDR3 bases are TGTGCCAGCAGTTTAGCACGACAGGGCGGCACTGAAGCTTTCTTT. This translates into CASSLARQGGTEAFF.

The CDR3 DNA follows: TGTGCCAGTAGTCACCGGGACAGAGATCAGCCCCAGCATTTT. Translated: CASSHRDRDQPQHF. The chain recombines TRBV19 with TRBJ1-5, with 7 positions matching TRBD1. The CDR3 has 14 residues. Germline CDR1 is LNHDA and CDR2 is SQIVND (reference sequence). The trim removed 5 bases at V and 5 bases at J, leaving 6 bases unmatched.